These 8 T cell receptor beta chains came from one sample sequenced in a study of patients and donors after allogeneic stem cell transplantation. TCRdb independently ran MiXCR on the RT-PCR reads; one entry per CDR3 protein. The sample yields about 40,000 distinct CDR3 sequences, 25% to 40% seen once. Sequenced material: blood, either unsorted or a sorted T cell fraction (not recorded which). Every receptor here comes from a human donor who was either an allogeneic HSCT recipient or a stem cell or donor lymphocyte infusion donor (not recorded which). It is not recorded whose cells these are; they may come from a transplant donor.

This clonotype occurred a few times. This chain links TRBV6-5 with TRBJ1-5; TRBD1 aligns across 8 bases. The CDR3 runs 16 residues. With 2 bases clipped from V and 2 bases from J, the junction kept 5 bases outside the gene matches. From germline, CDR1 is MNHEY and CDR2 SVGAGI. CDR3 DNA sequence: TGTGCCAGCAGTTACATGACAGGGGAGGGCAATCAGCCCCAGCATTTT. The encoded protein is CASSYMTGEGNQPQHF.

The chain links TRBV7-9 to TRBJ1-5, with no clear D. Germline values: CDR1 SEHNR, CDR2 FQNEAQ (reference sequence). V lost 3 bases to trimming and J lost 6 bases, with 12 bases between them. The CDR3 is 14 residues long. CDR3 protein: CASSFNGVGQPQHF. CDR3 DNA: TGTGCCAGCAGCTTTAACGGGGTAGGTCAGCCCCAGCATTTT. The variable domain in full, with the rest retrieved from reference TRBV7-9 and TRBJ1-5, is DTGVSQNPRHKITKRGQNVTFRCDPISEHNRLYWYRQTLGQGPEFLTYFQNEAQLEKSRLLSDRFSAERPKGSFSTLEIQRTEQGDSAMYLCASSFNGVGQPQHFGDGTRLSIL.

This clonotype was counted at least ten times. The rearrangement joins TRBV5-1 to TRBJ2-3; D perhaps matches TRBD2 (6 bases). The CDR3 runs 16 residues. V lost 4 bases and J 6 bases, leaving 21 bases between the germline ends. The germline CDR1 and CDR2 sequences are SGHRS and YFSETQ. CDR3 sequence: CASSRDFSVGSDTQYF. CDR3 bases: TGCGCCAGCAGCCGGGACTTTTCGGTGGGGTCGGATACGCAGTATTTT.

V gene TRBV24-1 combines with J gene TRBJ2-2; D possibly corresponds to TRBD1 (6 bases). Germline values: CDR1 KGHDR, CDR2 SFDVKD. With 6 bases removed from V and 1 base from J, the gap between germline ends came to 11 bases. This CDR3 has 15 residues. CDR3 sequence: CATSFTGKNTGELFF. The CDR3 DNA follows: TGTGCCACCAGTTTTACAGGGAAGAACACCGGGGAGCTGTTTTTT.

The gene calls are TRBV20-1 and TRBJ2-7; D unresolved. Trimming left V 7 bases short and J 0 bases short, with 13 bases between. Germline CDR1 reads DFQATT; CDR2 reads SNEGSKA (reference sequence). CDR3 length: 13 residues. CDR3 DNA: TGCAGTGTTGACGCAGTCGGCTCCTACGAGCAGTACTTC. This encodes CSVDAVGSYEQYF.

The table lists this clonotype with a few counts. CDR3 bases: TGTGCCAGCAGTAACACAGGGGGCGGCTCGCCCAACAATGAGCAGTTCTTC. It yields the protein CASSNTGGGSPNNEQFF. This chain uses TRBV6-5 with TRBJ2-1, with TRBD1 identical over 9 bases. Trimming cost V 5 bases and J 5 bases; bases outside gene matches: 13. Germline loops: CDR1 MNHEY, CDR2 SVGAGI. The CDR3 consists of 17 residues.

This clonotype was observed at least ten times. The genes are TRBV15 and TRBJ1-2, with 7 bases matching TRBD1. This CDR3 region has 14 residues. Germline values: CDR1 LNHNV, CDR2 YYDKDF (reference sequence). Germline trimming cut 1 base from V and 4 bases from J; bases unmatched to any gene: 3. The CDR3 coding sequence is TGTGCCACCAGCAGAGTTGGGACAGTCTATGGCTACACCTTC. Encoded protein: CATSRVGTVYGYTF.

This clonotype came up a few times. V usage is TRBV20-1 and J usage is TRBJ2-3, with no clear D. Germline CDR1 is DFQATT and CDR2 is SNEGSKA (reference sequence). This CDR3 region has 15 residues. The V gene lost 0 bases and the J gene lost 1 base, with 11 bases spanning the gap. The DNA for the CDR3 is TGCAGTGCTAGAGACCCTAGTAGGGGCACAGATACGCAGTATTTT. This encodes CSARDPSRGTDTQYF.